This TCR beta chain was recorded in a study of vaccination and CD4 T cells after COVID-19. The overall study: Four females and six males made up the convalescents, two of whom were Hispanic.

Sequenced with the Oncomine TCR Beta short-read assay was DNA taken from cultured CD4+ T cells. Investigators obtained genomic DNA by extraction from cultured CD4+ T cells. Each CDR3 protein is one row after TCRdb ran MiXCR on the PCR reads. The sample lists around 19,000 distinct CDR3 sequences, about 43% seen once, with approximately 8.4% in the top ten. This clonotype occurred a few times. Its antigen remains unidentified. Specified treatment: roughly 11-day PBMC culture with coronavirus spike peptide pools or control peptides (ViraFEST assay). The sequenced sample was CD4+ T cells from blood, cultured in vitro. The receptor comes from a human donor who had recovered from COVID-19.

The CDR3 DNA reads TGTGCCAGCAGTGAAATGGGGGACTTCGGGGAAAAACTGTTTTTT. The encoded protein is CASSEMGDFGEKLFF. The gene calls are TRBV6-1 and TRBJ1-4; a possible D gene is TRBD1 (5 bases). The germline V gene encodes CDR1 MNHNS and CDR2 SASEGT. This CDR3 has 15 amino acids. Trimming took off 2 bases at V and 8 bases at J, with 15 bases between the two ends.